The present entry profiles one TCR beta chain with its context. Sequencing used immunoSEQ multiplex PCR; TCRdb keeps in-frame clones, though not all of them. The table has 6,000 to 8,500 clones, around four fifths seen once. Germline V gives CDR1 SGHTA, CDR2 FQGTGA. The CDR3 is made up of 13 amino acids. V gave up 1 base and J gave up 3 bases, with 1 base separating them. Over chemoradiotherapy, repertoires were sampled more than once. The record originates from a study of chemoradiotherapy in HPV16-positive cancers. This sample was taken from a patient who underwent chemoradiotherapy. The rearrangement joins TRBV7-3 to TRBJ1-6; D unresolved. The clonotype originates from a human donor with HPV-associated anogenital cancer. This CDR3 reads CASSLNYNSPLHF. Written as DNA, the CDR3 is TGTGCCAGCAGCTTAAACTATAATTCACCCCTCCACTTT. Filled out from reference TRBV7-3 and TRBJ1-6, the complete variable domain reads GAGVSQTPSNKVTEKGKYVELRCDPISGHTALYWYRQSLGQGPEFLIYFQGTGAADDSGLPNDRFFAVRPEGSVSTLKIQRTERGDSAVYLCASSLNYNSPLHFGNGTRLTVT.